The 8 T cell receptor beta chains given below trace back to one sample, sequenced in a study of CD8 T cells in Susac syndrome. 0.5 to 1 ug RNA was reverse transcribed with random hexamers. Each CDR3 protein is one row after TCRdb ran MiXCR on the immunoSEQ multiplex PCR reads. This table has tens of thousands of distinct CDR3 sequences, 93% appearing once. Sample: CD4+ T cells from PBMCs. The receptor set was obtained from a human donor with Susac syndrome.

V usage is TRBV25-1 and J usage is TRBJ1-1; 9 bases are a match to TRBD1. This CDR3 is built from 15 residues. CDR1 is MGHDK, CDR2 SYGVNS, per germline. V was pared by 2 bases and J by 4 bases, with 5 bases of the junction left unmatched. In nucleotides, the CDR3 is TGTGCCAGCAGTGAACCCGGGACAGGGAGCACTGAAGCTTTCTTT. This gives the protein CASSEPGTGSTEAFF.

In its sample, this clonotype was seen a few times. The rearrangement joins TRBV19 to TRBJ1-5, with 9 bases fitting TRBD1. Germline CDR1 reads LNHDA; CDR2 reads SQIVND (reference sequence). The CDR3 loop spans 16 amino acids. Trimming removed 4 bases from V and 2 bases from J; junction bases left unmatched: 6. DNA of the CDR3: TGTGCCAGTAGTACGACGGGACAGGGACGCAATCAGCCCCAGCATTTT. Translating gives CASSTTGQGRNQPQHF.

The V gene is TRBV20-1, the J gene TRBJ2-7, with 11 bases lining up with TRBD2. Per the germline V gene, CDR1 is DFQATT and CDR2 is SNEGSKA (reference sequence). The CDR3 is 15 residues long. V trimming: 6 bases; J trimming: 3 bases; junction bases outside the gene matches: 10. In nucleotides, the CDR3 is TGCAGTGCCCAAGGATCCGGGACTAGCGGCTACGAGCAGTACTTC. It encodes CSAQGSGTSGYEQYF.

The V gene is TRBV7-3, the J gene TRBJ2-2; 7 bases are shared with TRBD2. CDR3 size: 17 residues. V lost 5 bases to trimming and J lost 3 bases; unmatched junction nucleotides: 12. The V gene's germline CDR1 is SGHTA and CDR2 FQGTGA. CDR3 residues: CASSLGETSLDTGELFF. CDR3 coding DNA: TGTGCCAGCAGCCTCGGGGAGACTAGCTTGGACACCGGGGAGCTGTTTTTT.

The chain uses TRBV7-9 and TRBJ1-2; D gene unclear. V was clipped by 5 bases and J by 2 bases, with 9 bases between them. The CDR3 is 13 amino acids. Germline V gives CDR1 SEHNR, CDR2 FQNEAQ (reference sequence). CDR3 DNA: TGTGCCAGCAGCCTTACACTGAACTATGGCTACACCTTC. The encoded protein is CASSLTLNYGYTF.

This clonotype turned up a few times. The rearrangement links TRBV6-2 or TRBV6-3 to TRBJ2-7; possibly TRBD1 or TRBD2 for D (5 bases each). The CDR3 consists of 13 residues. Trimming removed 9 bases at V and 0 bases at J, with 12 bases between. Germline V gives CDR1 MNHEY, CDR2 SVGEGT. The CDR3 reads CASIGTASYEQYF. CDR3 coding DNA: TGTGCCAGTATCGGGACGGCCTCCTACGAGCAGTACTTC.

The chain links TRBV4-1 to TRBJ1-1; 9 bases line up with TRBD1. The germline CDR1 and CDR2 sequences are MGHRA and YSYEKL. With 2 bases clipped from V and 2 bases from J, the junction kept 6 bases outside the gene matches. The CDR3 runs to 16 residues. CDR3 DNA sequence: TGCGCCAGCAGCCAACCAAGGACAGGGGCAAACACTGAAGCTTTCTTT. Protein product: CASSQPRTGANTEAFF.

V is TRBV19 and J is TRBJ2-5; D remains ambiguous. Germline V gene data show CDR1 as LNHDA and CDR2 as SQIVND (reference sequence). The CDR3 consists of 15 residues. Trimming removed 6 bases from V and 5 bases from J, with 19 bases in between. This chain's CDR3 is CASSNPGQERETQYF. The CDR3, as DNA: TGTGCCAGTAGCAATCCGGGTCAAGAGAGGGAGACCCAGTACTTC.